Below are 9 T cell receptor beta chains sequenced from a single sample in a study of regulatory T cells in long-lasting Graves disease. For TCR beta, libraries came from iRepertoire HTBI primers and Arm-PCR of CDR3 regions. MiXCR, run by TCRdb on the multiplex PCR reads, gives a single entry per CDR3 protein. The sample shows 400,000 or so distinct CDR3 sequences, less than 25% of them seen only once. Time point: persistent/refractory GD, antithyroid drugs over 5 years with positive TRAb. There was RNA extracted from PBMCs, and the TCR library was made from it. The sequenced sample was peripheral blood mononuclear cells (PBMCs), obtained when the disease was refractory, from a patient treated with antithyroid drugs. These receptors were collected from a female donor with Graves disease.

This clonotype was observed at least ten times. The rearrangement joins TRBV28 to TRBJ2-2; D is unresolved. With 4 bases removed from V and 6 bases from J, the gap between germline ends came to 12 bases. The CDR3 spans 14 residues. Germline CDR1 reads MDHEN; CDR2 reads SYDVKM. CDR3 sequence (DNA): TGTGCCAGCAGTTCTCCCACCATCGCCGGGGAGCTGTTTTTT. It encodes CASSSPTIAGELFF.

Only a few counts were recorded for this clonotype. This rearrangement joins TRBV6-1 to TRBJ2-5; perhaps TRBD1 as D (7 bases). V lost 5 bases and J 2 bases, leaving 21 bases between the germline ends. This CDR3 comprises 17 residues. Germline values: CDR1 MNHNS, CDR2 SASEGT. DNA of the CDR3: TGTGCCAGCAGTAAAGTCAGGGGGGTGTCCGTTCAAGAGACCCAGTACTTC. It codes for CASSKVRGVSVQETQYF.

As to this clonotype: A read error is possible here, since a much larger clone lies one base away. The chain is built from TRBV2 and TRBJ2-7; no firm D call. This CDR3 contains 11 residues. Germline CDR1 reads SNHLY; CDR2 reads FYNNEI. DNA of the CDR3: TGTGCCAGCAGTACAGCCTACGAGCAGTGCTTC. It encodes CASSTAYEQCF.

Ten or more counts support this clonotype. DNA for the CDR3: TGTGCCAGCCGGGACTCGGACACCGGGGAGCTGTTTTTT. This encodes CASRDSDTGELFF. The chain joins TRBV2 to TRBJ2-2; possibly TRBD2 for D (6 bases). Germline loops: CDR1 SNHLY, CDR2 FYNNEI. CDR3 size: 13 residues. The V end lost 8 bases, the J end lost 3 bases, and 10 bases lay between the germline ends.

This clonotype has just a few counts. The chain uses TRBV14 and TRBJ1-4; D possibly corresponds to TRBD1 (5 bases). The CDR3 sequence is 13 residues long. Trimming pared 0 bases from V and 10 bases from J, leaving 9 bases between. Germline V gene data show CDR1 as SGHDN and CDR2 as FVKESK. CDR3 residues: CASSQDLRGKLFF. The DNA of the CDR3 is TGTGCCAGCAGCCAAGATTTAAGGGGAAAACTGTTTTTT.

This clonotype occurred many times. This chain uses TRBV6-5 with TRBJ2-2; the match to TRBD1 covers 9 bases. The junction had 4 bases not matched to a gene; V was cut back by 0 bases and J by 8 bases. The CDR3 sequence is 15 residues long. Germline CDR1 reads MNHEY; CDR2 reads SVGAGI. Written as DNA, the CDR3 is TGTGCCAGCAGTTACTCTGGACAGGGGTTTGGGGAGCTGTTTTTT. This sequence encodes CASSYSGQGFGELFF.

Only a few counts were recorded for this clonotype. J is TRBJ1-3 and V is TRBV7-2, with D tentatively TRBD1 (5 bases). With 5 bases removed from V and 2 bases from J, the gap between germline ends came to 13 bases. CDR1 and CDR2 (germline): SGHTA, FQGNSA. This CDR3 comprises 15 residues. The CDR3 protein is CASSPAGTTGNTIYF. The DNA of the CDR3 is TGTGCCAGCAGCCCGGCCGGGACGACTGGAAACACCATATATTTT.

On this clonotype: A junction boundary mismatches the germline segment, possibly from a read error. The V gene is TRBV12-3 or TRBV12-4, the J gene TRBJ1-1; no clear D gene. The CDR3 loop spans 12 amino acids. CDR3 sequence (DNA): TGTGCCAGCAGTTTGTTAGGTACTGTAGCTTTCTTT. It is translated as CASSLLGTVAFF.

The chain recombines TRBV29-1 with TRBJ1-4; D call uncertain. V gave up 5 bases and J gave up 12 bases, with 10 bases separating them. Germline CDR1 is SQVTM and CDR2 is ANQGSEA. This CDR3 is 10 amino acids long. The CDR3 DNA reads TGCAGCGTTTTAGGGAATGAACTGTTTTTT. Translation gives CSVLGNELFF.